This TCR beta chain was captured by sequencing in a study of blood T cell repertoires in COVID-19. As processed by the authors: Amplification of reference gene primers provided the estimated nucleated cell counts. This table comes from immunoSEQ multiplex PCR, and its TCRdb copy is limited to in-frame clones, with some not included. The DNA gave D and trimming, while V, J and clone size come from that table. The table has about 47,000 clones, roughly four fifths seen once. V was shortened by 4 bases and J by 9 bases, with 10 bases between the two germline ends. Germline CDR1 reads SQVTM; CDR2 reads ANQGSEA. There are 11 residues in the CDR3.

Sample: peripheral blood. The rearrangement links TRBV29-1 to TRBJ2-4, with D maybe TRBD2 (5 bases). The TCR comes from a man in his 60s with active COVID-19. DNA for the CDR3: TGCAGCGTTGGTACGGAGGTCATTCAGTACTTC. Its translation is CSVGTEVIQYF.